The 11 T cell receptor beta chains listed next were all sequenced from one sample in a study of T cells after posttransplantation cyclophosphamide. Using immunoSEQ multiplex PCR, the repertoire was profiled, and TCRdb retains in-frame clones only, with some absent. Recorded here are under 50,000 clones, none singletons. The specimen was PBMCs. The receptors were gathered from a man aged 40-50 years in good health, CMV-negative, and a related stem cell transplant donor.

The chain couples TRBV28 to TRBJ1-6; 12 nucleotides agree with TRBD1. Germline V gene data show CDR1 as MDHEN and CDR2 as SYDVKM. This CDR3 comprises 19 residues. Germline trimming cut 5 bases from V and 8 bases from J; bases unmatched to any gene: 16. The CDR3 DNA follows: TGTGCCAGCAGTCCATCCGAACCGGGACAGGGGGCATATGATTCACCCCTCCACTTT. Translated, it gives CASSPSEPGQGAYDSPLHF.

The chain links TRBV29-1 to TRBJ2-3, with D tentatively TRBD1 (5 bases). Trimming left V 4 bases short and J 1 base short, with 15 bases between. The CDR3 has 15 residues. The germline V gene encodes CDR1 SQVTM and CDR2 ANQGSEA. CDR3 sequence (DNA): TGCAGCGTTGTAGGATCCCCAGGGCGCACAGATACGCAGTATTTT. The encoded protein is CSVVGSPGRTDTQYF.

This clone was seen repeatedly, ten times or more. The gene calls are TRBV29-1 and TRBJ1-2; TRBD1 agrees at 7 bases. V lost 8 bases and J lost 3; bases outside the gene matches: 9. This CDR3 has 13 residues. The V gene's germline CDR1 is SQVTM and CDR2 ANQGSEA. The CDR3 is CSCLDRADYGYTF. CDR3 in DNA: TGCAGCTGCCTCGACAGGGCGGACTATGGCTACACCTTC. Full variable domain (missing parts from reference TRBV29-1 and TRBJ1-2): SAVISQKPSRDICQRGTSLTIQCQVDSQVTMMFWYRQQPGQSLTLIATANQGSEATYESGFVIDKFPISRPNLTFSTLTVSNMSPEDSSIYLCSCLDRADYGYTFGSGTRLTVV.

This clone was observed at least ten times. V gene TRBV19 combines with J gene TRBJ1-1, with a weak D call TRBD1 (6 bases). The germline CDR1 and CDR2 sequences are LNHDA and SQIVND (reference sequence). This CDR3 has 15 residues. Trimming cost V 9 bases and J 1 base, with 18 bases left between them. The CDR3 reads CASIDRAGANTEAFF. The DNA of the CDR3 is TGTGCCAGCATAGATCGGGCGGGGGCGAACACTGAAGCTTTCTTT. Filled out from reference TRBV19 and TRBJ1-1, the complete variable domain reads DGGITQSPKYLFRKEGQNVTLSCEQNLNHDAMYWYRQDPGQGLRLIYYSQIVNDFQKGDIAEGYSVSREKKESFPLTVTSAQKNPTAFYLCASIDRAGANTEAFFGQGTRLTVV.

This clone was seen a few times. The gene calls are TRBV7-9 and TRBJ2-5; 8 bases line up with TRBD1. The DNA end is more similar to TRBJ2-7, so the J call may be wrong. The CDR3 covers 16 residues. The germline V gene has CDR1 SEHNR and CDR2 FQNEAQ (reference sequence). The CDR3 nucleotides read TGTGCCAGCAGCTTGCAGGGGGCCACGAACTCCTACGAGCAGTACTTC. Amino acid sequence: CASSLQGATNSYEQYF.

This clone was seen repeatedly, ten times or more. The V gene is TRBV28, the J gene TRBJ1-2, with TRBD1 as a possible D gene (6 bases). V shed 2 bases and J shed 0 bases, with 16 bases lying between them. Per germline, CDR1 MDHEN and CDR2 SYDVKM. The CDR3 is 17 amino acids. The CDR3 here is CASSLLRGHGANYGYTF. CDR3 sequence (DNA): TGTGCCAGCAGTTTACTGAGGGGACACGGCGCTAACTATGGCTACACCTTC.

This clone was counted many times. The chain employs TRBV5-4 and TRBJ2-7; 7 positions agree with TRBD1. Per the germline V gene, CDR1 is SGHNT and CDR2 is YYREEE (reference sequence). V gave up 1 base and J gave up 5 bases; unmatched junction bases: 9. The CDR3 contains 15 residues. This CDR3 is CASSLQRTGVHEQYF. CDR3 DNA: TGTGCCAGCAGCTTGCAACGGACAGGCGTCCACGAGCAGTACTTC.

This clone came up many times. The J gene is TRBJ2-3, the V gene TRBV4-2; TRBD2 matches 12 bases. V shed 1 base and J 9 bases; nucleotides not matched to a gene: 11. Germline V lookup: CDR1 LGHNA, CDR2 YNFKEQ. The CDR3 spans 17 residues. This chain's CDR3 is CASSQATRLAGEFTQYF. CDR3 DNA: TGTGCCAGCAGCCAAGCGACCCGACTAGCGGGAGAGTTCACGCAGTATTTT.

This clone occurred many times. V and J are TRBV12-1 and TRBJ2-7; the table's TRBD2 call for D was not verified on the DNA. TRBV12-1 is deemed a pseudogene. The CDR3 has 17 residues. The CDR3: CASSFGLAGEINYEQYF. The CDR3 nucleotides read TGTGCCAGCAGCTTCGGACTAGCGGGAGAGATCAACTACGAGCAGTACTTC.

This clone occurred many times. The genes are TRBV10-2 and TRBJ2-1, with TRBD1 as a possible D gene (5 bases). The CDR3 spans 15 residues. V shed 5 bases and J shed 5 bases, with 16 bases lying between them. Per the germline V gene, CDR1 is WSHSY and CDR2 is SAAADI. The CDR3 loop is CASSPAAPGNNEQFF. DNA of the CDR3: TGCGCCAGCAGTCCGGCCGCTCCAGGGAACAATGAGCAGTTCTTC.

This clone came up many times. The chain joins TRBV5-6 to TRBJ2-5; D gene ambiguous. Trimming left V 4 bases short and J 4 bases short, with 14 bases between. The CDR3 totals 14 residues. The germline CDR1 and CDR2 sequences are SGHDT and YYEEEE. This CDR3 reads CASSKQLLVETQYF. As DNA, the CDR3 is TGTGCCAGCAGCAAACAGCTTTTGGTAGAGACCCAGTACTTC.